Following are 16 T cell receptor beta chains from one sample sequenced in a study of T-cell reconstitution after alpha-beta-depleted transplantation in children. Unique molecular identifiers featured in how the TCRbeta library was prepared. MiXCR, applied by TCRdb to the PCR reads, yields one record per CDR3 protein. This sample carries approximately 300,000 distinct CDR3 sequences, around 10% of them seen once, and the ten largest clones take approximately 7%. The source material was PBMCs, sampled before TCRalphabeta/CD19-depleted stem cell transplant. The receptors shown here come from a boy under two years old with acute myeloid leukemia, due to receive a stem cell transplant.

The chain employs TRBV9 and TRBJ2-3, with 7 bases identical to TRBD1. The V gene's germline CDR1 is SGDLS and CDR2 YYNGEE. V shed 4 bases and J 0 bases; nucleotides not matched to a gene: 11. The CDR3 sequence is 17 residues long. The CDR3 reads CASSPRQGSSSTDTQYF. Here the CDR3 DNA reads TGTGCCAGCAGCCCCAGACAGGGTTCATCTAGCACAGATACGCAGTATTTT.

Ten or more counts support this clonotype. This chain links TRBV24-1 with TRBJ2-3; either TRBD1 or TRBD2 may supply D (5 bases each). This CDR3 has 12 amino acids. V lost 9 bases and J 5 bases, leaving 11 bases between the germline ends. Germline V gene lookup returns CDR1 KGHDR and CDR2 SFDVKD. The CDR3 here is CATRGPRDTQYF. CDR3 coding DNA: TGTGCCACCCGGGGACCCAGAGATACGCAGTATTTT.

The chain couples TRBV5-1 to TRBJ2-7; unclear D gene. From germline, CDR1 is SGHRS and CDR2 YFSETQ. This CDR3 has 11 amino acids. Trimming shortened V by 1 base and J by 5 bases, and 4 bases separated the two germline ends. The CDR3 sequence: CASSLNNEQYF. In DNA, the CDR3 is TGCGCCAGCAGCTTGAATAACGAGCAGTACTTC.

This clonotype was counted between two and nine times. In nucleotides, the CDR3 is TGCGCCAGCAGCCGAAGGGAGTTGGAGACCCAGTACTTC. Its translation: CASSRRELETQYF. The chain uses TRBV5-1 and TRBJ2-5; a possible D gene is TRBD2 (5 bases). The germline V gene has CDR1 SGHRS and CDR2 YFSETQ. This CDR3 spans 13 amino acids. V lost 4 bases, J lost 5 bases, and 12 bases lay in between. The full variable domain, rest sourced from reference TRBV5-1 and TRBJ2-5, is KAGVTQTPRYLIKTRGQQVTLSCSPISGHRSVSWYQQTPGQGLQFLFEYFSETQRNKGNFPGRFSGRQFSNSRSEMNVSTLELGDSALYLCASSRRELETQYFGPGTRLLVL.

This clonotype was seen at least ten times. This chain links TRBV28 with TRBJ1-1; perhaps TRBD1 as D (5 bases). CDR1 is MDHEN and CDR2 is SYDVKM in the germline V gene. The germline V and J ends were trimmed by 8 bases and 0 bases, with 19 bases remaining between them. CDR3 size: 16 residues. The CDR3 DNA reads as TGTGCCAGCCTTCCAGGGCGGGGGACCCTGAACACTGAAGCTTTCTTT. Translated: CASLPGRGTLNTEAFF.

This clonotype was observed many times. The genes are TRBV7-9 and TRBJ1-1, with a weak D call TRBD1 (6 bases). V gave up 4 bases and J gave up 0 bases, with 12 bases separating them. There are 15 residues in the CDR3. Germline CDR1 reads SEHNR; CDR2 reads FQNEAQ (reference sequence). The CDR3 nucleotides read TGTGCCAGCAGCTCGGGCAGGGGAGTGAACACTGAAGCTTTCTTT. Its translation: CASSSGRGVNTEAFF.

At least ten counts were recorded for this clonotype. The chain employs TRBV20-1 and TRBJ2-7; the match to TRBD1 covers 10 bases. From germline, CDR1 is DFQATT and CDR2 SNEGSKA (reference sequence). The V segment lost 6 bases and the J segment 2 bases; nucleotides outside the gene matches: 7. The CDR3 runs 14 residues. The CDR3 loop reads CSARPGTGAYEQYF. CDR3 bases: TGCAGTGCAAGACCCGGGACAGGGGCCTACGAGCAGTACTTC.

In this sample, this clonotype turned up a few times. The V gene is TRBV25-1, the J gene TRBJ2-5; 10 bases match TRBD1. CDR3 length: 15 amino acids. After removal of 2 bases from V and 2 bases from J, the junction contained 2 bases not matched to a gene. CDR1 and CDR2 from the germline V gene are MGHDK and SYGVNS. The CDR3 sequence is CASSELGQGQETQYF. The CDR3 DNA sequence: TGTGCCAGCAGTGAACTGGGACAGGGGCAAGAGACCCAGTACTTC.

This clonotype has a count of ten or more. The V and J genes are TRBV5-1 and TRBJ2-3, with 10 positions matching TRBD1. The germline gives CDR1 SGHRS, CDR2 YFSETQ. V was pared by 4 bases and J by 4 bases, with 0 bases of the junction left unmatched. The CDR3 runs 13 residues. As DNA, the CDR3 is TGCGCCAGCAGCGACAGGGGGCCAGATACGCAGTATTTT. Translation gives CASSDRGPDTQYF.

This clonotype was seen many times. V and J are TRBV7-2 and TRBJ2-4; no reliable D call. Trimming took off 5 bases at V and 0 bases at J, with 11 bases between the two ends. CDR3 size: 15 residues. CDR1 SGHTA and CDR2 FQGNSA come from the germline V gene. The chain's CDR3 is CASSPVELAKNIQYF. The CDR3 DNA sequence: TGTGCCAGCAGCCCCGTCGAACTAGCCAAAAACATTCAGTACTTC.

This clonotype was recorded at least ten times. The chain recombines TRBV20-1 with TRBJ2-1, with D tentatively TRBD1 or TRBD2 (5 bases each). V lost 5 bases to trimming and J lost 4 bases, with 15 bases between them. The CDR3 runs to 14 residues. Germline CDR1 and CDR2: DFQATT and SNEGSKA (reference sequence). Here the CDR3 DNA reads TGCAGTGCTCCCGGGACCCGAGGGTACAATGAGCAGTTCTTC. Protein product: CSAPGTRGYNEQFF.

Ten or more counts support this clonotype. The V call is TRBV7-9, the J call TRBJ2-5; D might be TRBD1 (9 bases). This CDR3 region has 17 residues. V was cut by 6 bases and J by 2 bases, with 22 bases left in between. Germline loops: CDR1 SEHNR, CDR2 FQNEAQ (reference sequence). This CDR3 reads CASRAVAGQGRQETQYF. CDR3 sequence (DNA): TGTGCCAGCAGAGCTGTAGCGGGACAGGGACGTCAAGAGACCCAGTACTTC. Using reference TRBV7-9 and TRBJ2-5 for the parts outside the CDR3, the full variable domain is DTGVSQNPRHKITKRGQNVTFRCDPISEHNRLYWYRQTLGQGPEFLTYFQNEAQLEKSRLLSDRFSAERPKGSFSTLEIQRTEQGDSAMYLCASRAVAGQGRQETQYFGPGTRLLVL.

This clonotype was detected ten times or more. The rearrangement joins TRBV28 to TRBJ1-2, with 8 bases lining up with TRBD1. V lost 7 bases and J lost 6; bases outside the gene matches: 7. The CDR3 is 13 residues long. Germline values: CDR1 MDHEN, CDR2 SYDVKM. The CDR3 reads CASNTGGRDGYTF. In DNA, the CDR3 is TGTGCCAGCAATACAGGGGGACGGGATGGCTACACCTTC.

This clonotype was counted at least ten times. CDR3: CASRLHRKMNTEAFF. The CDR3 DNA reads TGTGCCAGCAGGCTTCACAGAAAAATGAACACTGAAGCTTTCTTT. This sequence joins TRBV28 and TRBJ1-1; D gene uncertain. V was trimmed by 6 bases and J by 0 bases, leaving 14 bases between them. In germline, CDR1 is MDHEN, CDR2 SYDVKM. There are 15 residues in the CDR3.

This clonotype was seen at least ten times. The gene calls are TRBV27 and TRBJ2-1, with 8 bases lining up with TRBD1. The V gene's germline CDR1 is MNHEY and CDR2 SMNVEV (reference sequence). With 2 bases clipped from V and 6 bases from J, the junction kept 3 bases outside the gene matches. The CDR3 is 14 residues long. Here the CDR3 DNA reads TGTGCCAGCAGTTTAGTCGGACAGGGCAATGAGCAGTTCTTC. Its translation: CASSLVGQGNEQFF.

Concerning this clonotype itself: A read error may account for a junction end that differs from germline. The chain joins TRBV6-1 to TRBJ2-1; possibly TRBD2 for D (6 bases). The CDR3 consists of 15 residues. Germline V lookup: CDR1 MNHNS, CDR2 SASEGT. CDR3 protein: CASPGTPVLYNEQFF. DNA of the CDR3: TGTGCCAGCCCCGGGACTCCCGTTCTATACAATGAGCAATTCTTC.